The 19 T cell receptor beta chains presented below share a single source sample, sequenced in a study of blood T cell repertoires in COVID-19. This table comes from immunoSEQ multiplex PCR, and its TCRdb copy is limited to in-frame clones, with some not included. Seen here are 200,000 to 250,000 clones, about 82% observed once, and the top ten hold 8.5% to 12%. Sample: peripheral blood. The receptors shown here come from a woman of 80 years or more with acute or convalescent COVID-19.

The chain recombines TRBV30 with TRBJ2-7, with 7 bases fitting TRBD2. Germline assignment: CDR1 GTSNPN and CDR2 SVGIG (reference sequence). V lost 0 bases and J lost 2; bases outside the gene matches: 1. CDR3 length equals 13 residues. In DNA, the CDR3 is TGTGCCTGGAGTGTCGGACTAGCCTACGAGCAGTACTTC. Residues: CAWSVGLAYEQYF.

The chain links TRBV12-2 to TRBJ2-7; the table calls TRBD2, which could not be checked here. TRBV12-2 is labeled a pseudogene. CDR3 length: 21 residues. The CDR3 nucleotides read TGTGCAAGTCGCCCACCGAGCACAGGACTAGCGGGGGGGATACTAACCTACGAGCAGTACTTC. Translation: CASRPPSTGLAGGILTYEQYF.

CDR3 coding DNA: TGTGCCAGCAGCCGGGACAGTCATAATGAAAAACTGTTTTTT. This translates into CASSRDSHNEKLFF. V is TRBV11-3 and J is TRBJ1-4, with 7 bases lining up with TRBD1. Germline assignment: CDR1 SGHNT and CDR2 YENEEA. V gave up 5 bases and J gave up 4 bases; unmatched junction bases: 4. CDR3 length: 14 residues.

CDR3 nucleotides: TGTGCCAGCAGCCCCCGGGGACTAGCGGAACAAGAGACCCAGTACTTC. Protein product: CASSPRGLAEQETQYF. The V call is TRBV11-3, the J call TRBJ2-5; 11 nucleotides match TRBD2. V dropped 5 bases and J dropped 2; count of bases not matched to a gene: 7. This CDR3 is 16 amino acids long. The germline CDR1 and CDR2 sequences are SGHNT and YENEEA.

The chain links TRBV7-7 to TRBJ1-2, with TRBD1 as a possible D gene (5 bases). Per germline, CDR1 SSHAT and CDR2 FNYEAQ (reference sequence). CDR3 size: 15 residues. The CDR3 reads CASGLGSTGVYGYTF. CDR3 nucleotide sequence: TGTGCTAGCGGTCTCGGGTCTACGGGGGTATATGGCTACACCTTC.

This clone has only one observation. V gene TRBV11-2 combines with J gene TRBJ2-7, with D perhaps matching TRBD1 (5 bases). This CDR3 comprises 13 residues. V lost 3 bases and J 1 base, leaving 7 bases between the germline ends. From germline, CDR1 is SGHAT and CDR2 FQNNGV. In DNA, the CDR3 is TGTGCCAGCAGCTTGTCAGGGTCCTACGAGCAGTACTTC. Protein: CASSLSGSYEQYF.

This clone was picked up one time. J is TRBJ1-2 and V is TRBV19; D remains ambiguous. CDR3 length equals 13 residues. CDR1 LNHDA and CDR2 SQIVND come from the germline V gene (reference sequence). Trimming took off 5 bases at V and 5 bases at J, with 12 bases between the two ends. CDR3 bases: TGTGCCAGTAGTCTAGTTGCGGAGTATGGCTACACCTTC. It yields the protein CASSLVAEYGYTF.

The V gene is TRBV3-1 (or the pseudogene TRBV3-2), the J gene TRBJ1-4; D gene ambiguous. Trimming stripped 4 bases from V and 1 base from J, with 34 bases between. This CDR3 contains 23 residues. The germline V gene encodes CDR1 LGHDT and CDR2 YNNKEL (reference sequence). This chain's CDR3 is CASSRERVGQLNPPYVTNEKLFF. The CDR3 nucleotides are TGTGCCAGCAGCCGAGAGAGGGTTGGGCAGCTTAACCCACCCTATGTAACTAATGAAAAACTGTTTTTT.

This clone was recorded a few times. The CDR3 loop is CASSPRTALYGYTF. CDR3 nucleotide sequence: TGTGCCAGCAGCCCCAGGACAGCCCTCTATGGCTACACCTTC. The chain employs TRBV6-5 and TRBJ1-2, with D possibly TRBD1 on 6 matching bases. CDR3 size: 14 residues. V was cut by 6 bases and J by 4 bases, with 15 bases left in between. Germline V CDR1 and CDR2: MNHEY, SVGAGI.

DNA of the CDR3: TGCGCCAGCAGCACGGGACTAGCGGGAGGTCACACCGGGGAGCTGTTTTTT. Amino acid sequence: CASSTGLAGGHTGELFF. The genes are TRBV5-1 and TRBJ2-2; 15 nucleotides align to TRBD2. CDR1 and CDR2 (germline): SGHRS, YFSETQ. The CDR3 is 17 amino acids. V shed 4 bases and J 3 bases; nucleotides not matched to a gene: 4.

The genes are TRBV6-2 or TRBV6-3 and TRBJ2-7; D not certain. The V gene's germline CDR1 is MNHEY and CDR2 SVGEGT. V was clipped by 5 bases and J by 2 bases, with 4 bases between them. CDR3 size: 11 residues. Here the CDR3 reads CASSPAYEQYF. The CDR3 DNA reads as TGTGCCAGCAGTCCCGCCTACGAGCAGTACTTC.

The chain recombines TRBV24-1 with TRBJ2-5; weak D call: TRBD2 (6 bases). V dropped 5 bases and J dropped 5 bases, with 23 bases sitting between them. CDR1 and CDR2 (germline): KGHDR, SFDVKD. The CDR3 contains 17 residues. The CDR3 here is CATSALGHLWEVETQYF. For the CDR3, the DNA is TGTGCCACCAGTGCCCTAGGGCACCTTTGGGAGGTGGAGACCCAGTACTTC.

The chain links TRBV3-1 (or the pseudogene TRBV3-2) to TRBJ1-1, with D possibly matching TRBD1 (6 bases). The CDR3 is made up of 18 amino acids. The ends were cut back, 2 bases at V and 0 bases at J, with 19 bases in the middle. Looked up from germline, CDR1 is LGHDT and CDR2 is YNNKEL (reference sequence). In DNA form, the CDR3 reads TGTGCCAGCAGCCAATGGTCTAATTCGGGACAAATGAACACTGAAGCTTTCTTT. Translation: CASSQWSNSGQMNTEAFF.

The CDR3 region is CASSQGRGGSTDTQYF. The CDR3 region has the DNA TGTGCCAGCAGCCAGGGGCGGGGGGGGAGCACAGATACGCAGTATTTT. The chain combines TRBV3-1 (or the pseudogene TRBV3-2) with TRBJ2-3; 9 nucleotides align to TRBD2. The CDR3 extends over 16 amino acids. V lost 3 bases to trimming and J lost 0 bases; unmatched junction nucleotides: 4. Germline-derived CDR1 and CDR2 are LGHDT and YNNKEL (reference sequence).

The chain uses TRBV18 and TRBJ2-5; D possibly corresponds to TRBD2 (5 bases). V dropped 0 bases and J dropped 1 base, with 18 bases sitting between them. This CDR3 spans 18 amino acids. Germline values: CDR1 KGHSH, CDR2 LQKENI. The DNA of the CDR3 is TGTGCCAGCTCACCACCGGGGTTTGGGAGTTACTCCCAAGAGACCCAGTACTTC. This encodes CASSPPGFGSYSQETQYF. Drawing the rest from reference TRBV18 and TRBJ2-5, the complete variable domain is NAGVMQNPRHLVRRRGQEARLRCSPMKGHSHVYWYRQLPEEGLKFMVYLQKENIIDESGMPKERFSAEFPKEGPSILRIQQVVRGDSAAYFCASSPPGFGSYSQETQYFGPGTRLLVL.

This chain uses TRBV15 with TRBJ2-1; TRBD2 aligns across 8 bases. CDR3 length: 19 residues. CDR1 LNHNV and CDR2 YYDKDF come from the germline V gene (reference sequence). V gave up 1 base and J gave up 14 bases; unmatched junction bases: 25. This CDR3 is CATSRAAGPGTGGTRAKFF. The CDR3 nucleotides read TGTGCCACCAGCAGAGCAGCGGGTCCCGGGACGGGAGGGACCCGAGCAAAGTTCTTC.

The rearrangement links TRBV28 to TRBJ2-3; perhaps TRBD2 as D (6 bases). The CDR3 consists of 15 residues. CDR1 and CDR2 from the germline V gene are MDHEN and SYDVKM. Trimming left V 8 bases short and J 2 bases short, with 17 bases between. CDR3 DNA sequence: TGTGCCAGCCCTCCTATAGCGGAGGTCACAGATACGCAGTATTTT. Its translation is CASPPIAEVTDTQYF.

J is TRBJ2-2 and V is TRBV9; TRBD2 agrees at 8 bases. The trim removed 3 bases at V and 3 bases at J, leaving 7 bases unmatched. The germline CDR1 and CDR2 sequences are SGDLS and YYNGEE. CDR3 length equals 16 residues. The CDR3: CASSALRGGHTGELFF. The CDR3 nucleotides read TGTGCCAGCAGCGCTCTCCGCGGGGGGCACACCGGGGAGCTGTTTTTT.

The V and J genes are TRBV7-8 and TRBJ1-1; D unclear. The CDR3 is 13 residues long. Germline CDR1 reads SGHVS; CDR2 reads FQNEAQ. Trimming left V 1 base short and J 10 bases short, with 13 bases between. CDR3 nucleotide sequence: TGTGCCAGCAGCTTAGACACCAACGCCGCAGCTTTCTTT. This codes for CASSLDTNAAAFF.